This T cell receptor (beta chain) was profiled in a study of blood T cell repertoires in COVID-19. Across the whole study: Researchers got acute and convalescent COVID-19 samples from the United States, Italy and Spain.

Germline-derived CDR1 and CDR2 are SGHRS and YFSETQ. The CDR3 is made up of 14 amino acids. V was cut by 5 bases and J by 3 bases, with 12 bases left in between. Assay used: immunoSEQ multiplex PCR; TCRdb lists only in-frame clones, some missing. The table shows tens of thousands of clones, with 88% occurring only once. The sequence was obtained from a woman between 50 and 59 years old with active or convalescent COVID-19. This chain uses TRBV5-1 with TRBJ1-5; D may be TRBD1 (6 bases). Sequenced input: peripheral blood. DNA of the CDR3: TGCGCCAGCAGTTCAGGGGCGGACAATCAGCCCCAGCATTTT. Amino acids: CASSSGADNQPQHF.